The entry that follows covers one TCR beta chain sequence. Its cognate antigen has yet to be identified. Base qualities are not at hand, and no much larger clone is one base apart. These data belong to a study of T cell responses to AZD1222 COVID-19 vaccine (dated by TCRdb to the early 2020s). Concerning the study at large: TCR sequencing was performed for 233 trial participants, of whom some 200 were given two doses of AZD1222 and around 25 were given two doses of MenACWY control vaccine. Trial participants were enrolled by age into 18-55, 56-69 and 70-plus year subgroups, with about 150, 28 and 57 TCR-sequenced participants respectively.

The time point label on this specimen signifies: about 28 days (+/-7) after the second vaccine dose. AZD1222 recipients with second doses at about 4 weeks or about 12 weeks were pooled, because spike-specific TCR depth and breadth did not differ between schedules. Vaccinee samples came from UK trials COV001 and COV002, including a single-blind randomized controlled phase 2/3 trial of AZD1222 (ChAdOx1 nCoV-19) in healthy adults. For TCRbeta chain sequencing, PBMC samples from trial participants were taken at day 0 and at day 28 after the second dose. CDR1 and CDR2, per the germline V gene (reference sequence), are LNHNV and YYDKDF. Trimming takes 5 bases from V and 1 base from J, and the germline ends sit 11 bases apart. The CDR3 has 14 amino acids, counting the end cysteine and phenylalanine. CDR3 DNA is the only sequence kept; it has 42 bases, read in frame from the first base. The CDR3 regions of human TCRbeta chains were analyzed by immunosequencing. In the source study's methods: TCRs in the repertoires were matched against a reference library of SARS-CoV-2-specific TCRs that had been generated with the MIRA antigen-specificity platform. Breadth was defined as the fraction of unique TCRs that were SARS-CoV-2-associated. Depth was defined as the fraction of total T cells that were SARS-CoV-2-associated. Using the MIRA data, each spike-specific TCR was assigned both to the spike region to which the TCR was reactive and to a CD4 or CD8 class. Log10-transformed breadth and depth values were compared by one-way ANOVA with Sidak's multiple comparisons tests. TCRdb carries this immuneACCESS record with in-frame sequences only. Its versions omit some clonotypes, under half of them owing to an unresolved V gene in the studies checked, with the rest unexplained. V and J calls and clone size come straight from that table; D and trimming were deduced from the DNA. Within this sample are 80,000 to 100,000 clones, with 80% to 90% of them counted one time only. The top ten hold roughly 3.6% of the sample.

Results and caveats for the whole study, not just this receptor: Most participants were white British and females outnumbered males, and the authors suggested that clonal diversity may have been underestimated. Only five or six AZD1222 recipients were SARS-CoV-2 seropositive at baseline, limiting conclusions about previously exposed vaccinees. Nearly half of unique spike-specific TCRs reportedly recognized epitopes outside regions mutated in the B.1.351 and B.1.1.7 variants. Because no samples from the day 14 peak response were available, repertoires could be characterized only after the peak T cell response. A significant rise in spike-specific TCR breadth and depth was observed after two AZD1222 doses relative to day 0 and relative to MenACWY recipients. CD4 TCRs associated with the vaccine covered the entire spike protein, and the dominant responses were in regions 160-218 and 743-854. In the small 56-69-year group, the increase in depth fell short of significance, most likely because of low power.

This receptor was taken from an adult who received the AZD1222 COVID-19 vaccine. The rearrangement joined TRBV15 to TRBJ1-2; TRBD1 is a weak D gene call, 5 bases matching. The sample was peripheral blood, taken 28 days after the second AZD1222 dose. The CDR3 protein is CATSPRDGNYGYTF. The nucleotide sequence is TGTGCCACCAGCCCACGGGACGGTAACTATGGCTACACCTTC.